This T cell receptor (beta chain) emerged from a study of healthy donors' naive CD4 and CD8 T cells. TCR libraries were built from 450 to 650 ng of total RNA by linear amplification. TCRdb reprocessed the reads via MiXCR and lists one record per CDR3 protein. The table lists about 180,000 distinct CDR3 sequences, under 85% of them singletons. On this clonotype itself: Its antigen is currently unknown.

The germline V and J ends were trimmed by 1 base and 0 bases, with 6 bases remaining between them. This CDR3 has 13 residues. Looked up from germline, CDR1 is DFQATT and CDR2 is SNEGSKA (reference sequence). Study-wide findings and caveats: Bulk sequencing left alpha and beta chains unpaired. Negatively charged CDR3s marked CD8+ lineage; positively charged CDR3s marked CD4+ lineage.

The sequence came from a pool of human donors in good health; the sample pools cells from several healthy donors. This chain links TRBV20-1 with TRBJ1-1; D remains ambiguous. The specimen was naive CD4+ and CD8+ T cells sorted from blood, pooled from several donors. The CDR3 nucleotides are TGCAGTGCTAGAGGGCTGCTGAACACTGAAGCTTTCTTT. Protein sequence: CSARGLLNTEAFF.